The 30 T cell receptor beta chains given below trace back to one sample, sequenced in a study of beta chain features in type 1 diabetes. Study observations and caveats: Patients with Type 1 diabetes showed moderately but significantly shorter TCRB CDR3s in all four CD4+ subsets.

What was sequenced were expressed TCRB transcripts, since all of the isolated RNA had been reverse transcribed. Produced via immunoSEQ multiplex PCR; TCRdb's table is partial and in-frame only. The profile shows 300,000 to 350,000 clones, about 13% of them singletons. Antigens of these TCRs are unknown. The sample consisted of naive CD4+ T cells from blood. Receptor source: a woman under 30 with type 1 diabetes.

CDR3 protein: CASSLDPLTHQGYSNQPQHF. The CDR3 nucleotides read TGTGCCAGCAGTCTCGACCCCCTCACACACCAGGGTTATAGCAATCAGCCCCAGCATTTT. V is TRBV28 and J is TRBJ1-5, with D perhaps matching TRBD1 (5 bases). The CDR3 runs to 20 residues. The V gene lost 5 bases and the J gene lost 0 bases, with 26 bases spanning the gap. Germline assignment: CDR1 MDHEN and CDR2 SYDVKM.

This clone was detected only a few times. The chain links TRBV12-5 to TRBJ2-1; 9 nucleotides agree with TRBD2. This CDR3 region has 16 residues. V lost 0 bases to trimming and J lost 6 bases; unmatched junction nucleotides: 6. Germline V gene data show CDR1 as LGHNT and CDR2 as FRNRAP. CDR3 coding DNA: TGTGCTAGTGGTTTGGTAGTGGGCGGGAGGGCCAATGAGCAGTTCTTC. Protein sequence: CASGLVVGGRANEQFF.

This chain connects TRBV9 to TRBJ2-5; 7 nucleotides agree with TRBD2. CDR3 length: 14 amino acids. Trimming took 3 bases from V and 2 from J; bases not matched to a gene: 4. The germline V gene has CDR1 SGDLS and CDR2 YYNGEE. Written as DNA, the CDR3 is TGTGCCAGCAGCGCCGGGAGGCCTCAAGAGACCCAGTACTTC. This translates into CASSAGRPQETQYF.

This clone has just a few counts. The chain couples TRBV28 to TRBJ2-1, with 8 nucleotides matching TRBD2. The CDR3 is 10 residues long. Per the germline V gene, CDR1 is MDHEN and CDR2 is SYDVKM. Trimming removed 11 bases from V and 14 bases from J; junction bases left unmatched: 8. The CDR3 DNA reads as TGTGCCGGGGGGACTAGAAAGAAGTTCTTC. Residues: CAGGTRKKFF. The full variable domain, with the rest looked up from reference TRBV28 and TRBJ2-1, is DVKVTQSSRYLVKRTGEKVFLECVQDMDHENMFWYRQDPGLGLRLIYFSYDVKMKEKGDIPEGYSVSREKKERFSLILESASTNQTSMYLCAGGTRKKFFGPGTRLTVL.

The CDR3 DNA follows: TGTGCCAGCAGTTTCGGAGTGGGACTGAAAAACATTCAGTACTTC. This codes for CASSFGVGLKNIQYF. The chain is built from TRBV28 and TRBJ2-4, with a weak D call TRBD2 (6 bases). The V end was cut by 3 bases, the J end by 4 bases, with 13 bases between. CDR3 length: 15 amino acids. CDR1 is MDHEN, CDR2 SYDVKM, per germline. Variable domain in full (rest from reference TRBV28 and TRBJ2-4): DVKVTQSSRYLVKRTGEKVFLECVQDMDHENMFWYRQDPGLGLRLIYFSYDVKMKEKGDIPEGYSVSREKKERFSLILESASTNQTSMYLCASSFGVGLKNIQYFGAGTRLSVL.

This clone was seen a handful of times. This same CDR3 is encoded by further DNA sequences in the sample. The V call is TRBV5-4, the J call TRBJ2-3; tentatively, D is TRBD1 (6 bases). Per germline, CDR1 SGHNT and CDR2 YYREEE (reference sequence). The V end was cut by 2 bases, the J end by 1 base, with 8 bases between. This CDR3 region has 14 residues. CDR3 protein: CASSLQGRTDTQYF. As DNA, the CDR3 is TGTGCCAGCAGCTTACAGGGTCGCACAGATACGCAGTATTTT.

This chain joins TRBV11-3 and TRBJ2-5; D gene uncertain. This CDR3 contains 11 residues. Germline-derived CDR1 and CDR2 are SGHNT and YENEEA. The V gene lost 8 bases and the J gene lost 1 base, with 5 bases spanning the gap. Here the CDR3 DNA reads TGTGCCAGCGGGCCCCAAGAGACCCAGTACTTC. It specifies CASGPQETQYF.

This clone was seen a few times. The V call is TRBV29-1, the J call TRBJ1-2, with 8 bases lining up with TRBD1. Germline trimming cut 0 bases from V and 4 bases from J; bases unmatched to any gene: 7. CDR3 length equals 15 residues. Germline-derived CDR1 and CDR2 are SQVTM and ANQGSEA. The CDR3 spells CSVEDPDRAGYGYTF. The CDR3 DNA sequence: TGCAGCGTTGAAGACCCGGACAGGGCTGGCTATGGCTACACCTTC.

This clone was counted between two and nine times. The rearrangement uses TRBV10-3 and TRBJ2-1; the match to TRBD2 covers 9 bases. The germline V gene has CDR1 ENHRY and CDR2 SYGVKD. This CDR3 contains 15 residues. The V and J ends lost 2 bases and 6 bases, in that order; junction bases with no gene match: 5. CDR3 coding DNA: TGTGCCATCAGTGAGCGGACTAGCGAAATCAATGAGCAGTTCTTC. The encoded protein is CAISERTSEINEQFF.

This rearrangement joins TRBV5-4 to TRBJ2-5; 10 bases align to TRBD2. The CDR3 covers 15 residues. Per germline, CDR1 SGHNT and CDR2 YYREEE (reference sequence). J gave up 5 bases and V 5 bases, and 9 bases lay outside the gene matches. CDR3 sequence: CASSVASGSQETQYF. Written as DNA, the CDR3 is TGTGCCAGCAGTGTAGCTAGCGGGAGTCAGGAGACCCAGTACTTC.

The CDR3 DNA is TGTGCCAGCTCACCAAGTGTTCGGGTCAATGAGCAGTTCTTC. This encodes CASSPSVRVNEQFF. The J gene is TRBJ2-1, the V gene TRBV18, with D unresolved. The germline CDR1 and CDR2 sequences are KGHSH and LQKENI. The CDR3 contains 14 residues. Trimming removed 2 bases from V and 6 bases from J, with 11 bases in between.

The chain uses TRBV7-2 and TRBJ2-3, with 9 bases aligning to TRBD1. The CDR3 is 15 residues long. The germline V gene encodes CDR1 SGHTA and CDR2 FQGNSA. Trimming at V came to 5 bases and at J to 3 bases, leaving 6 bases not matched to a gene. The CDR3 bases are TGTGCCAGCAGCCGCCGGGACAGGGTGACAGATACGCAGTATTTT. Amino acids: CASSRRDRVTDTQYF.

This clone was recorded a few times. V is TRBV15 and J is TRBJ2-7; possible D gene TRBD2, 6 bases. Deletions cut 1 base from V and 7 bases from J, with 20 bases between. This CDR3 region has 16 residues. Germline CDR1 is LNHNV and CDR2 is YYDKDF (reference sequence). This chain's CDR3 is CATSRGRAGILREQYF. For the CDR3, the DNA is TGTGCCACCAGCAGAGGGAGGGCGGGGATCCTTCGAGAGCAGTACTTC.

CDR3 sequence (DNA): TGTGCCAGCAGTGAGGACACTAACTATGGCTACACCTTC. This translates into CASSEDTNYGYTF. This chain uses TRBV6-5 with TRBJ1-2; TRBD1 might be the D (5 bases). V lost 5 bases and J 0 bases, leaving 7 bases between the germline ends. The length of the CDR3 is 13 residues. Per the germline V gene, CDR1 is MNHEY and CDR2 is SVGAGI.

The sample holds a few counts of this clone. CDR3 amino acids: CASSQENPLSTDTQYF. CDR3 DNA sequence: TGTGCCAGCAGCCAAGAGAACCCATTGAGTACAGATACGCAGTATTTT. V gene TRBV4-2 combines with J gene TRBJ2-3; D ambiguous. Germline V lookup: CDR1 LGHNA, CDR2 YNFKEQ. Trimming left V 0 bases short and J 3 bases short, with 13 bases between. The CDR3 covers 16 residues.

CDR3 in DNA: TGTGCCAGCAGCATCGGACTAGCGGGAGGCCCAACGTATGAGCAGTTCTTC. Translated: CASSIGLAGGPTYEQFF. This chain links TRBV11-2 with TRBJ2-1, with 14 bases aligning to TRBD2. Germline V gene data show CDR1 as SGHAT and CDR2 as FQNNGV. V was clipped by 5 bases and J by 8 bases; unmatched bases: 11. The CDR3 is made up of 17 amino acids.

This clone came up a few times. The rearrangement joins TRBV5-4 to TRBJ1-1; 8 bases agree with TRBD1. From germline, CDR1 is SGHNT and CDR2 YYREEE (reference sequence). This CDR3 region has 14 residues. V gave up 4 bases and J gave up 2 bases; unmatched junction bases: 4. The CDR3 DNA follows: TGTGCCAGCAGCCCGGGGACAGGTAACACTGAAGCTTTCTTT. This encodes CASSPGTGNTEAFF.

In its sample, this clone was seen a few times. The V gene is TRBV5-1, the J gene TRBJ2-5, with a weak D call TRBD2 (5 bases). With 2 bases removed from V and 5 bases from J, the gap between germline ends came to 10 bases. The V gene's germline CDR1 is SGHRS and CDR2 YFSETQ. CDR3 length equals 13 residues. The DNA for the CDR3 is TGCGCCAGCAGCTTCGGGGTGGCGGAGACCCAGTACTTC. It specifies CASSFGVAETQYF.

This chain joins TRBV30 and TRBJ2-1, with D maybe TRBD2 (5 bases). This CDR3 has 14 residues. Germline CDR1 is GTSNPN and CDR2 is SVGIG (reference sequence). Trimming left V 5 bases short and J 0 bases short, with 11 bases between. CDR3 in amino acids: CAWERKSSYNEQFF. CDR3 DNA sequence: TGTGCCTGGGAGCGGAAGAGCTCCTACAATGAGCAGTTCTTC.

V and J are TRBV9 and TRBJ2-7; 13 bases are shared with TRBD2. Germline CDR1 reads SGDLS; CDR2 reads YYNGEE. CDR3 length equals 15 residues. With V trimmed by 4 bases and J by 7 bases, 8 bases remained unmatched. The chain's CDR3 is CASSLRLAGGGEQYF. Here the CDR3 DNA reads TGTGCCAGCAGCTTACGACTAGCGGGGGGTGGAGAGCAGTACTTC.

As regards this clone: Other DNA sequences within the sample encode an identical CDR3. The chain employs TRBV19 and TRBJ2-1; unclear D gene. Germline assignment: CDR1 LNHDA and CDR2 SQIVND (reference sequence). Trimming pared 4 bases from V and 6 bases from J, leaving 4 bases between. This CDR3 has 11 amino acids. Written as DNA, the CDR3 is TGTGCCAGTAGTACACTCAATGAGCAGTTCTTC. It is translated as CASSTLNEQFF. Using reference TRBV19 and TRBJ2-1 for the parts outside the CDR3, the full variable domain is DGGITQSPKYLFRKEGQNVTLSCEQNLNHDAMYWYRQDPGQGLRLIYYSQIVNDFQKGDIAEGYSVSREKKESFPLTVTSAQKNPTAFYLCASSTLNEQFFGPGTRLTVL.

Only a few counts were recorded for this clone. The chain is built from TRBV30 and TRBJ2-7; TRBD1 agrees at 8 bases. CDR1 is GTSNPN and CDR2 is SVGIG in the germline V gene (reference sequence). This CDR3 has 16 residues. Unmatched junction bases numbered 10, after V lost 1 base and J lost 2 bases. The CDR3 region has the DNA TGTGCCTGGAGTGGGGACGCGGCAGGGGGCCCCTACGAGCAGTACGTC. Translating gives CAWSGDAAGGPYEQYV.

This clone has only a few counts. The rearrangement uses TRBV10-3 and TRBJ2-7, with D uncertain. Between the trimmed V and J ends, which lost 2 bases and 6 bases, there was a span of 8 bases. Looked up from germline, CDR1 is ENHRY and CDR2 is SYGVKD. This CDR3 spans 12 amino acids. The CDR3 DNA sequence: TGTGCCATCAGTGAGCACATGGGCGAGCAGTACGTC. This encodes CAISEHMGEQYV.

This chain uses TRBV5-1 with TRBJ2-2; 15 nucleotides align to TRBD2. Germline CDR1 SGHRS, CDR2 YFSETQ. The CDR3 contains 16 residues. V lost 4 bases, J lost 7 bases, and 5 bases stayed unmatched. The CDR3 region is CASSRTSGRAYGELFF. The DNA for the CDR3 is TGCGCCAGCAGCCGGACTAGCGGGAGGGCCTACGGGGAGCTGTTTTTT.

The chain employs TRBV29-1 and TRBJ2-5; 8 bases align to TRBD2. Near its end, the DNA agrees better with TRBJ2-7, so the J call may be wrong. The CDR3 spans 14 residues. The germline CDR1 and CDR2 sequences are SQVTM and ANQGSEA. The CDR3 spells CSVVERELPYEQYF. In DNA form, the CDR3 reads TGCAGCGTTGTTGAGCGGGAGTTACCCTACGAGCAGTACTTC.

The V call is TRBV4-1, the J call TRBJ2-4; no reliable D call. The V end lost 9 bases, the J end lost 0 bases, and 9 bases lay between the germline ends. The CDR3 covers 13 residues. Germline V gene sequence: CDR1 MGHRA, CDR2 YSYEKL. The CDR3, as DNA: TGCGCCAGTTCTAGTGGAGCCAAAAACATTCAGTACTTC. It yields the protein CASSSGAKNIQYF.

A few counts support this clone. The CDR3 here is CSAPGKTAFF. DNA of the CDR3: TGCAGTGCTCCAGGGAAGACAGCTTTCTTT. The chain employs TRBV20-1 and TRBJ1-1; D possibly corresponds to TRBD1 (5 bases). V gave up 5 bases and J gave up 10 bases, with 11 bases separating them. The V gene's germline CDR1 is DFQATT and CDR2 SNEGSKA (reference sequence). The CDR3 runs to 10 residues.

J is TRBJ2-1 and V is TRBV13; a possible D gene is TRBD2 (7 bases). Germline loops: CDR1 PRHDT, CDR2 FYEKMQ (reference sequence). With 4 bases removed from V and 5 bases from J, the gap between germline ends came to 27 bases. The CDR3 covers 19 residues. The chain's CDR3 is CASSWEGVAGAPGNNEQFF. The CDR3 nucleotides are TGTGCCAGCAGCTGGGAGGGGGTGGCGGGAGCCCCGGGGAACAATGAGCAGTTCTTC.

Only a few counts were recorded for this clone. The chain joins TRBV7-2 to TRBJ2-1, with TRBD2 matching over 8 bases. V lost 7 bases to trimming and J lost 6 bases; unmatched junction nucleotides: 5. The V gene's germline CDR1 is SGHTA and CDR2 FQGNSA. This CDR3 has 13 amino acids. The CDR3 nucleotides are TGTGCCAGCACCGCGACTAGCGTCAATGAGCAGTTCTTC. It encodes CASTATSVNEQFF.

The CDR3 loop is CASSQTRGFTNEQFF. The CDR3 DNA reads TGTGCCAGCAGCCAGACTAGAGGTTTTACGAATGAGCAGTTCTTC. This rearrangement joins TRBV11-2 to TRBJ2-1; tentative D call: TRBD2 (6 bases). Trimming took off 5 bases at V and 7 bases at J, with 18 bases between the two ends. The CDR3 is 15 residues long. Germline CDR1 SGHAT, CDR2 FQNNGV.